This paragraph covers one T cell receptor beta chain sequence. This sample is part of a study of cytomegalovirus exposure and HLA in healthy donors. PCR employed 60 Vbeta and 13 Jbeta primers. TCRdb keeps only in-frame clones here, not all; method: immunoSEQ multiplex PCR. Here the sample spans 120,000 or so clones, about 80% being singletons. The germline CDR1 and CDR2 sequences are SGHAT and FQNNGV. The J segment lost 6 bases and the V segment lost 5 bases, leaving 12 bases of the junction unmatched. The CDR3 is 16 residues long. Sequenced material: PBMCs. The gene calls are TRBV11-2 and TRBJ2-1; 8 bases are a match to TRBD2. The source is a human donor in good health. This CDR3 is CASSPGERLAINEQFF. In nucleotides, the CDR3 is TGTGCCAGCAGCCCGGGCGAGAGACTAGCGATCAATGAGCAGTTCTTC.